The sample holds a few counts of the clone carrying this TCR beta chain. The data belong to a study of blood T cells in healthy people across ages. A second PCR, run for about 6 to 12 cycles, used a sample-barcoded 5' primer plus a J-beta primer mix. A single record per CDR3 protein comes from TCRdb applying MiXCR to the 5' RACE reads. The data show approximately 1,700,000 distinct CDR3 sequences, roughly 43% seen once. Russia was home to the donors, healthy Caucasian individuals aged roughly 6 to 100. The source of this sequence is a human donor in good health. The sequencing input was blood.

Here the CDR3 DNA reads TGTGCCAGCAGTTATAAGACTGGACAAGAGACCCAGTACTTC. Translated: CASSYKTGQETQYF. The chain recombines TRBV6-2 or TRBV6-3 with TRBJ2-5, with D uncertain. Germline V gene data show CDR1 as MNHEY and CDR2 as SVGEGT. This CDR3 comprises 14 residues. The V end lost 3 bases, the J end lost 2 bases, and 10 bases lay between the germline ends.